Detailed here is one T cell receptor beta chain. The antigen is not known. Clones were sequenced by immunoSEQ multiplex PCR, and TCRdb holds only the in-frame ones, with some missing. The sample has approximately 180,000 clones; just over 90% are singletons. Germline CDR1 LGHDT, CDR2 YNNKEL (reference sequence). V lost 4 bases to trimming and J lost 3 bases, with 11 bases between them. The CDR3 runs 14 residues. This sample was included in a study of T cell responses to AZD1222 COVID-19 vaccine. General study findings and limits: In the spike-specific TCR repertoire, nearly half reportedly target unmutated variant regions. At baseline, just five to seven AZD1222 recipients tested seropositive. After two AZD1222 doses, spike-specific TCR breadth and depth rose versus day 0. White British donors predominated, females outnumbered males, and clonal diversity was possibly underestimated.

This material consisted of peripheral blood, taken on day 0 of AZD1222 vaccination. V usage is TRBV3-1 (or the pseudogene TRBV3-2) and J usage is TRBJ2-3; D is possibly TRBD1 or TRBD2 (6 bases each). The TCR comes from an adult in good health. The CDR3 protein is CASSLRGPTDTQYF. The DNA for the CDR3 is TGTGCCAGCAGCCTCCGGGGGCCGACAGATACGCAGTATTTT.